This T cell receptor beta chain was found in a study of blood T cell repertoires in COVID-19. Study details: The study drew acute and convalescent COVID-19 samples from the United States, Italy and Spain.

Assay used: immunoSEQ multiplex PCR; TCRdb lists only in-frame clones, some missing. The sample has about 100,000 clones, around nine tenths seen once. This clone showed up just once. The CDR3 contains 16 residues. The V segment lost 6 bases and the J segment 3 bases; nucleotides outside the gene matches: 10. Germline-derived CDR1 and CDR2 are WNHNN and SYGVQD (reference sequence). Material for sequencing was peripheral blood. This TCR came from a man between 65 and 79 years old with acute or convalescent COVID-19. V usage is TRBV10-1 and J usage is TRBJ2-1; TRBD2 agrees at 8 bases. DNA of the CDR3: TGCGCCAGCAGACGCGCCTCTAGCGGGTGCTACAATGAGCAGTTCTTC. Translating gives CASRRASSGCYNEQFF.